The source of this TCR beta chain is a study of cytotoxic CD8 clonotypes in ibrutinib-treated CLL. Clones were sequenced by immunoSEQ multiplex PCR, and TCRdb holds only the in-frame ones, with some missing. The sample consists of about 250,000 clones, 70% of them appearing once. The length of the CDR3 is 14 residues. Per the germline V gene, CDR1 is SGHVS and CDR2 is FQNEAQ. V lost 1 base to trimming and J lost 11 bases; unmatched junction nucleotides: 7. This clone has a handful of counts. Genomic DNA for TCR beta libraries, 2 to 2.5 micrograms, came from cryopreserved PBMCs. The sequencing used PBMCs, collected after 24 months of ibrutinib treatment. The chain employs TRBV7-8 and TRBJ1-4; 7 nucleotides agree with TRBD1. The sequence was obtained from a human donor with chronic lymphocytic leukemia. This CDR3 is CASSLGLQGGKLFF. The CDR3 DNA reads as TGTGCCAGCAGCTTAGGTCTGCAGGGGGGGAAACTGTTTTTT.